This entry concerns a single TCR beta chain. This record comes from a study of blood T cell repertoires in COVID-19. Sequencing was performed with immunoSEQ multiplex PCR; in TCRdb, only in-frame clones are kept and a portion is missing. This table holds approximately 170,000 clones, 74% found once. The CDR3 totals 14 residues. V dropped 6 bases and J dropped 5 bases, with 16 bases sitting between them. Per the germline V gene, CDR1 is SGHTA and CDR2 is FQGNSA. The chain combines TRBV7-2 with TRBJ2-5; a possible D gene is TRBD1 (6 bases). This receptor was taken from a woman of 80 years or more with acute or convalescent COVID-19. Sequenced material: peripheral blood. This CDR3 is CASSRNQGWETQYF. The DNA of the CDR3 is TGTGCCAGCAGTCGAAATCAGGGGTGGGAGACCCAGTACTTC.